This entry is about one TCR beta chain. Assay used: immunoSEQ multiplex PCR; TCRdb lists only in-frame clones, some missing. Of about 2.3 million clones listed, just under 95% are singletons. The sample belongs to a study of shared clonotypes between healthy human individuals. As for the study in general: The study enrolled two women and a few men aged 18 to 49.

The germline V gene encodes CDR1 SGHRS and CDR2 YFSETQ. V shed 0 bases and J shed 1 base, with 7 bases lying between them. The CDR3 has 15 amino acids. The sample taken for sequencing was naive CD4+ T cells from PBMCs. Regarding subset: CD45RA+ positively selected. The V gene is TRBV5-1, the J gene TRBJ2-2; no clear D gene. The TCR originated in a man aged 18 to 35 in good health. Some clones in this sample may be carry-over from other donors' samples. The CDR3 spells CASSLERLNTGELFF. CDR3 in DNA: TGCGCCAGCAGCTTGGAAAGGTTGAACACCGGGGAGCTGTTTTTT.